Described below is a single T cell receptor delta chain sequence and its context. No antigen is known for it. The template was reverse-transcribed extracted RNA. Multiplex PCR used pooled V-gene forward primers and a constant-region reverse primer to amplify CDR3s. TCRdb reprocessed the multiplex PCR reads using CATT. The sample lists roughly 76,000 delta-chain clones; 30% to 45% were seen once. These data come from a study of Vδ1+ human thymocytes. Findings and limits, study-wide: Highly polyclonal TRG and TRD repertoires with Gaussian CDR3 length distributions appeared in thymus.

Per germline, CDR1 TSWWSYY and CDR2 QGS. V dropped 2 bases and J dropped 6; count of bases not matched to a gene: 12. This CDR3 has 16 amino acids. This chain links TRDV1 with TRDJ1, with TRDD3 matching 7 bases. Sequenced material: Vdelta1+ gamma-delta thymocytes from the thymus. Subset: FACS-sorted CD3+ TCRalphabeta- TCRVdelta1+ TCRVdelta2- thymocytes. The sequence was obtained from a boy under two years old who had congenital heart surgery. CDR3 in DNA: TGTGCTCTTGGGGAAAGCGGACCCTCTGGGGGGCATAAACTCATCTTT. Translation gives CALGESGPSGGHKLIF.